This T cell receptor (beta chain) derives from a study of long-term antiretroviral therapy in people with HIV. General study points: Blood specimens, gathered between about 2003 and 2017, were possibly obtained under older ART regimens. Diversity increased after ART yet remained lower than in transplant donor controls. Dominance of pre-ART expanded clones persisted, fluctuating and often declining after ART.

An immunoSEQ assay, version v3.0, was performed at survey level. TCRdb's table, derived via immunoSEQ multiplex PCR, lists solely in-frame clones and lacks some. The sample has under 35,000 clones, roughly 94% seen once. CDR3 length equals 14 residues. Germline assignment: CDR1 SGHRS and CDR2 YFSETQ. V dropped 4 bases and J dropped 0 bases, with 11 bases sitting between them. Concerning this clone itself: Its matching antigen is unknown.

At least two post-ART and at least one pre-ART PBMC sample were available for each donor. The starting material was unsorted PBMCs, obtained around 5 years after starting antiretroviral therapy. This receptor was identified in a woman aged 50 to 60 with HIV. The chain has TRBV5-1 and TRBJ2-7; D is uncertain. The CDR3 region has the DNA TGCGCCAGCAGCATTTATTCGGGCTCCTACGAGCAGTACTTC. Protein product: CASSIYSGSYEQYF. The entire variable domain, with the rest obtained from reference TRBV5-1 and TRBJ2-7, is as follows: KAGVTQTPRYLIKTRGQQVTLSCSPISGHRSVSWYQQTPGQGLQFLFEYFSETQRNKGNFPGRFSGRQFSNSRSEMNVSTLELGDSALYLCASSIYSGSYEQYFGPGTRLTVT.